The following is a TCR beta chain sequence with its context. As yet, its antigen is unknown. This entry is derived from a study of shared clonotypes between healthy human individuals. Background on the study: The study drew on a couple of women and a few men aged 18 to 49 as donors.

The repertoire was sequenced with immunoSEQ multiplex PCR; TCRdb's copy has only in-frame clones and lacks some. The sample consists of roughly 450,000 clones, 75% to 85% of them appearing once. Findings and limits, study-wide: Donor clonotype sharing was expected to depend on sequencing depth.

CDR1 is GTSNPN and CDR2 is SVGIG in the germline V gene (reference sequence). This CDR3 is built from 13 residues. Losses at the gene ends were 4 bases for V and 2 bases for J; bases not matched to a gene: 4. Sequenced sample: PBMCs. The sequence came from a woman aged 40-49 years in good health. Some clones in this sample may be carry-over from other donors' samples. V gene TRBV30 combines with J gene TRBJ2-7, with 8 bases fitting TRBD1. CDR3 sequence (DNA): TGTGCCTGGACAGGGGGCACAACCTACGAGCAGTACTTC. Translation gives CAWTGGTTYEQYF.